This TCR beta chain was identified during a study of blood T cells in healthy people across ages. Those donating, healthy Caucasian individuals from Russia, were aged about 6 to 100. Study-level points and caveats: Long-lived donors exceeded aged donors in naive CD4+ cells and diversity.

As to this clonotype: Its matching antigen is unknown.

With a J-beta primer mix and a sample-barcoded 5' primer, a second PCR ran about 7 to 12 cycles. Every single cDNA molecule received a tag from a template-switch adaptor with 12 random nucleotides. TCRdb re-analysed the 5' RACE reads in MiXCR, keeping a single row per CDR3 protein. The top ten hold 6.5% to 8.5% of the sample, which has about 1,500,000 distinct CDR3 sequences, roughly 27% seen once. The CDR3 has 17 residues. V gave up 2 bases and J gave up 5 bases, with 21 bases separating them. The germline V gene has CDR1 SGHRS and CDR2 YFSETQ. The sequence was collected from a young woman in good health. The chain couples TRBV5-1 to TRBJ2-3; D not certain. The sequencing sample was made of blood. CDR3 region: CASSFKPGRFSIDTQYF. CDR3 bases: TGCGCCAGCAGCTTCAAGCCCGGACGGTTTTCAATAGATACGCAGTATTTT. The full variable domain, with the rest looked up from reference TRBV5-1 and TRBJ2-3, is KAGVTQTPRYLIKTRGQQVTLSCSPISGHRSVSWYQQTPGQGLQFLFEYFSETQRNKGNFPGRFSGRQFSNSRSEMNVSTLELGDSALYLCASSFKPGRFSIDTQYFGPGTRLTVL.